What follows is one T cell receptor beta chain and its context. Its matching antigen is unknown. TCRdb ran MiXCR on the reads and lists one entry per CDR3 protein. The table has some 940,000 distinct CDR3 sequences, 30% to 40% seen once. The germline CDR1 and CDR2 sequences are MNHEY and SVGAGI. V was cut by 2 bases and J by 0 bases, with 14 bases left in between. This CDR3 comprises 16 residues. The entry originates in a study of T cell repertoires in cytomegalovirus infection. Study context: The authors relied on CMV epitopes, both recently identified HLA-C-restricted and well-studied HLA-B-restricted. The public TCR beta signatures pointed to both CMV infection and matching HLA type.

General study findings and limits: Carriers of CMV and the relevant HLA type were discriminated by public TCR beta frequency. HLA-C-restricted CMV clonotypes gave the most frequent clonotype in two of eight donors.

The TCR originated in a human donor in good health (CMV status not recorded). Some clones in this sample may be carry-over from other donors' samples. The chain employs TRBV6-5 and TRBJ2-7, with D uncertain. The sequencing here drew on cultured CD8+ T cells from PBMCs, taken from culture after CMV antigen stimulation. The CDR3: CASSYKESLSSYEQYF. The CDR3 bases are TGTGCCAGCAGTTACAAGGAGTCCCTGAGCTCCTACGAGCAGTACTTC.